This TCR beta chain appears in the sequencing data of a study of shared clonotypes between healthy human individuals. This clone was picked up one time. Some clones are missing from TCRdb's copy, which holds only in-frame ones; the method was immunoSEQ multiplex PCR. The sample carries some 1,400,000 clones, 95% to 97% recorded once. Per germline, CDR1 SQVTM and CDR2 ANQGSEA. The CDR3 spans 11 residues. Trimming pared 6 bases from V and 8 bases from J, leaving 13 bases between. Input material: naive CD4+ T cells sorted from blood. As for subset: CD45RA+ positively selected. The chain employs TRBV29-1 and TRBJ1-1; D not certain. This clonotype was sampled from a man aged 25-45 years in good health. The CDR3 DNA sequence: TGCAGCGTATCACAAAGGAGGGAAGCTTTCTTT. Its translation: CSVSQRREAFF. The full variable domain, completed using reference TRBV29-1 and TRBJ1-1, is SAVISQKPSRDICQRGTSLTIQCQVDSQVTMMFWYRQQPGQSLTLIATANQGSEATYESGFVIDKFPISRPNLTFSTLTVSNMSPEDSSIYLCSVSQRREAFFGQGTRLTVV.